Listed below are T cell receptor beta chains from one sample, sequenced in a study of blood T cell repertoires in COVID-19. The table came from immunoSEQ multiplex PCR; TCRdb's copy has only in-frame clones and leaves some out. The profile covers approximately 300,000 clones, with roughly 85% appearing a single time and approximately 1.9% taken by the ten largest. Source material: PBMCs or T cells enriched from blood (not recorded which). Receptor source: a woman in her twenties or thirties who had been exposed to COVID-19. Both conserved end residues are part of each CDR3. The order of the fields is clone size, D gene, V gene, J gene, CDR3 DNA, CDR3 protein. The D gene is left open where the match is weak. Rows may omit the clone size; those that give it use once, few, many or a size class.

>-|-|TRBV7-6|TRBJ2-1
TGTGCCAGCAGCTTAGGTGACGGGTACTCCTACAATGAGCAGTTCTTC
CASSLGDGYSYNEQFF
>-|TRBD2|TRBV5-1|TRBJ2-3
TGCGCCAGCAGCTTGGCCGGGCTAGCGGGGGGCGCAGATACGCAGTATTTT
CASSLAGLAGGADTQYF
>-|TRBD1|TRBV3-1/TRBV3-2|TRBJ1-1
TGTGCCAGCAGCCAAGGACAGGGTATCGGAGCTTTCTTT
CASSQGQGIGAFF
>-|TRBD1|TRBV4-3|TRBJ1-4
TGCGCCAGCAGCCAAGGGACAGGGATTAATGAAAAACTGTTTTTT
CASSQGTGINEKLFF
>-|TRBD2|TRBV19|TRBJ2-1
TGTGCCAGTAGTATAATGAACAGCGGGAACTACAATGAGCAGTTCTTC
CASSIMNSGNYNEQFF
>once|TRBD2|TRBV4-2|TRBJ2-1
TGTGCCAGCAGCCAGGCGAGGCTAGCGGGGGGGGGCTCCTACAATGAGCAGTTCTTC
CASSQARLAGGGSYNEQFF
>-|TRBD1|TRBV19|TRBJ2-3
TGTGCCAGTAGTATCTACAGGGGTAGCACAGATACGCAGTATTTT
CASSIYRGSTDTQYF
>-|-|TRBV23-1|TRBJ1-4
TGCGCCAGCAGTCAATCCCCAGGGAGGGTAACTAATGAAAAACTGTTTTTT
CASSQSPGRVTNEKLFF
>-|-|TRBV6-1|TRBJ2-7
TGTGCCAGCCGTTGGGCCGGATCGGAAAACGAGCAGTACTTC
CASRWAGSENEQYF
>-|TRBD1|TRBV29-1|TRBJ1-1
TGCAGCGTTCATGGACAGGTAGGAGCTTTCTTT
CSVHGQVGAFF
>-|-|TRBV5-4|TRBJ2-7
TGTGCCAGCAGACCAACGACAGGTTCCTCCCACGAGCAGTACTTC
CASRPTTGSSHEQYF
>-|-|TRBV28|TRBJ1-1
TGTGCCCTATCAGCGGGTTTGATGGCTGAAGCTTTCTTT
CALSAGLMAEAFF
>-|TRBD1|TRBV9|TRBJ2-2
TGTGCCAGCAGCGTATCGTCACAGGGGGCTCAGACCGGGGAGCTGTTTTTT
CASSVSSQGAQTGELFF
>-|-|TRBV21-1|TRBJ1-4
TGTGCCAGCAGCAAAGCCAGACAGGGGGGTCACGAAAAACTGTTTTTT
CASSKARQGGHEKLFF
>-|-|TRBV9|TRBJ2-7
TGTGCCAGCAGCGTAGGTCTGGGGGCCCCGTACGAGCAGTACTTC
CASSVGLGAPYEQYF
>-|TRBD1|TRBV10-3|TRBJ1-2
TGTGCCTCCGGACAGGGAGCTAACTATGGCTACACCTTC
CASGQGANYGYTF
>-|TRBD2|TRBV7-8|TRBJ2-4
TGTGCCAGCAGCCCAGGGACTAGACCCGCCAAAAACATTCAGTACTTC
CASSPGTRPAKNIQYF
>-|TRBD1|TRBV5-1|TRBJ2-3
TGCGCCAGCAGCTTGGGAGACAGGGTGAGCACAGATACGCAGTATTTT
CASSLGDRVSTDTQYF
>-|TRBD1|TRBV15|TRBJ2-3
TGTGCCACCAGTCCCCTTGGGACAGGGGGCCTCACAGATACGCAGTATTTT
CATSPLGTGGLTDTQYF
>-|TRBD1|TRBV5-6|TRBJ2-7
TGTGCCAGCAGCGGCTTACAGGGGGCTGTAGGAGAGCAGTACTTC
CASSGLQGAVGEQYF
>-|TRBD2|TRBV10-1|TRBJ2-3
TGCGCCAGCAGTGAATCCCGCGGGGGGGCGACAGATACGCAGTATTTT
CASSESRGGATDTQYF
>-|TRBD1|TRBV6-4|TRBJ1-2
TGTGCCAGCAGTGCCACAGGGGCGAGCGGCTACACCTTC
CASSATGASGYTF
>-|-|TRBV28|TRBJ2-7
TGTGCCAGCAGTCCCCCCCCAGCGTTATATACCTACGAGCAGTACTTC
CASSPPPALYTYEQYF
>-|TRBD1|TRBV28|TRBJ1-1
TGTGCCAGCAGTTTAGATCGGACAGGGGCGAACACTGAAGCTTTCTTT
CASSLDRTGANTEAFF
>once|-|TRBV5-1|TRBJ1-1
TGCGCCAGCAGCCCACGTCTTGCGGAACCGAGTACTGAAGCTTTCTTT
CASSPRLAEPSTEAFF
>-|TRBD1|TRBV14|TRBJ1-4
TGTGCCAGCAGCCAAGATCCGGGACAGGGAAATGAAAAACTGTTTTTT
CASSQDPGQGNEKLFF
>-|-|TRBV7-8|TRBJ1-4
TGTGCCAGCAGCCTGACGGGGGGCTCTAATGAAAAACTGTTTTTT
CASSLTGGSNEKLFF
>-|-|TRBV29-1|TRBJ1-1
TGCAGCGTTGCCCCCCTAACGGGCACTGAAGCTTTCTTT
CSVAPLTGTEAFF
>-|-|TRBV3-1/TRBV3-2|TRBJ1-2
TGTGCCAGCAGCCAAGACCTAACAGGGTCTAACTATGGCTACACCTTC
CASSQDLTGSNYGYTF
>-|-|TRBV7-6|TRBJ1-1
TGTGCCAGCAGCTTAGGGGGGGACACTGAAGCTTTCTTT
CASSLGGDTEAFF
>-|-|TRBV30|TRBJ2-1
TGTGCCTGGAGTGTTGGTACCGGTGAGCAGTTCTTC
CAWSVGTGEQFF
>-|TRBD2|TRBV24-1|TRBJ2-1
TGTGCCACCAGCGGGGGACTAGCAGACTCCTACAATGAGCAGTTCTTC
CATSGGLADSYNEQFF
>-|-|TRBV7-2|TRBJ1-1
TGTGCCAGCAGCTTAACAGGGATGAACACTGAAGCTTTCTTT
CASSLTGMNTEAFF
>-|TRBD2|TRBV3-1/TRBV3-2|TRBJ2-2
TGTGCCAGCAGCCATCTAGCGGGGCGGTCTGACCGGGGAGTTTTTTTT
CASSHLAGRSDRGVFF
>-|-|TRBV5-1|TRBJ2-7
TGCGCCAGCTTTTCGGACTTCTCAGGCGAGCAGTACTTC
CASFSDFSGEQYF
>-|TRBD2|TRBV5-1|TRBJ2-1
TGCGCCAGCAGCTTCCGCGGGGGGGCAAATGAGCAGTTCTTC
CASSFRGGANEQFF
>-|-|TRBV9|TRBJ2-7
TGTGCCAGCAGCGCCGGACTGACGCCGAGGGAGCAGTACTTC
CASSAGLTPREQYF
>-|TRBD1|TRBV13|TRBJ2-1
TGTGCCAGCAGAGACACAGGGGAATCGGAAAATGAGCAGTTCTTC
CASRDTGESENEQFF
>-|TRBD2|TRBV3-1/TRBV3-2|TRBJ2-7
TGTGCCAGCAGCCAAGAGCTCAGCGGGGCGGTAGAGCAGTACTTC
CASSQELSGAVEQYF
>few|TRBD1|TRBV4-1|TRBJ1-1
TGCGCCAGCAGCCACACTGGACAGGGTGTTAAGAACACTGAAGCTTTCTTT
CASSHTGQGVKNTEAFF
>few|TRBD1|TRBV18|TRBJ1-1
TGTGCCAGCTCACCTGACAGGGGAACAGTCACTGAAGCTTTCTTT
CASSPDRGTVTEAFF
>once|TRBD2|TRBV23-1|TRBJ2-5
TGCGCCAGCAAGACGGGCAGGACTAGCGGGAGGTCCGCACAAGAGACCCAGTACTTC
CASKTGRTSGRSAQETQYF
>-|TRBD1|TRBV2|TRBJ1-4
TGTGCCAGCAGCCGGACAGGCCAAGTTAATGAAAAACTGTTTTTT
CASSRTGQVNEKLFF
>-|-|TRBV29-1|TRBJ1-2
TGCAGCGTGGCCGATGAACCTAACTATGGCTACACCTTC
CSVADEPNYGYTF
>-|-|TRBV7-9|TRBJ1-6
TGTGCCGTGGGCGGGTATAATTCACCCCTCCACTTT
CAVGGYNSPLHF
>-|TRBD2|TRBV7-3|TRBJ2-7
TGTGCCAGCAGCCTAAGCGGGGGGGCCGCCGAGCAGTACTTC
CASSLSGGAAEQYF
>-|TRBD1|TRBV7-9|TRBJ1-1
TGTGCCAGCAGCCGAGTCGACAGGGCGGCTTTCTTT
CASSRVDRAAFF
>-|-|TRBV19|TRBJ1-6
TGTGCAACCGGGATCAATAATTCACCCCTCCACTTT
CATGINNSPLHF
>few|-|TRBV27|TRBJ2-7
TGTGCCAGCAGTTTCCCCTTCCAGGAGCAGTACTTC
CASSFPFQEQYF
>-|TRBD2|TRBV6-1|TRBJ2-3
TGTGCCAGCAGTGATCCGGTACTTAGGCGGGGGGCAGATACGCAGTATTTT
CASSDPVLRRGADTQYF
>-|TRBD1|TRBV6-6|TRBJ2-7
TGTGCCAGCAGTCCCACAGGGGGAGACGAGCAGTACTTC
CASSPTGGDEQYF
>-|-|TRBV11-2|TRBJ1-3
TGTGCCAGCAGCTGGGGGGGGCTCGGAAACACCATATATTTT
CASSWGGLGNTIYF
>-|-|TRBV7-2|TRBJ2-1
TGTGCCAGCAGCTCCTTACAGGGTAGCTCCTACAATGAGCAGTTCTTC
CASSSLQGSSYNEQFF
>-|-|TRBV6-6|TRBJ1-6
TGTGCCAGCAGTCAGGCGACTTTATCGGGAGGAAATTCACCCCTCCACTTT
CASSQATLSGGNSPLHF
>-|-|TRBV6-1|TRBJ1-5
TGTGCCAGCAGTGAACGGCAGGGGCCTCAGCCCCAGCATTTT
CASSERQGPQPQHF
>-|-|TRBV7-9|TRBJ2-7
TGTGCCAGCAGCTTAGTTCGGAGCAGGGTGGGAGAGCAGTACTTC
CASSLVRSRVGEQYF
>-|-|TRBV5-4|TRBJ2-7
TGTGCCAGCAGCTTTAGAAAGGGGGACTCCTACGAGCAGTACTTC
CASSFRKGDSYEQYF